The 8 T cell receptor beta chains below all came from one sample that was sequenced in a study of blood T cell repertoires in COVID-19. The protocol was immunoSEQ multiplex PCR, while the TCRdb copy is restricted to in-frame clones and leaves out a portion. In the table there are almost 50,000 clones, roughly 78% of which are singletons. The source material was peripheral blood. The receptors come from a man in his sixties or seventies with acute or convalescent COVID-19.

This clone has more than one count but fewer than ten. The V gene is TRBV28, the J gene TRBJ1-5, with a weak D call TRBD1 (6 bases). V lost 4 bases, J lost 2 bases, and 9 bases lay in between. Germline V lookup: CDR1 MDHEN, CDR2 SYDVKM. The CDR3 has 14 residues. CDR3 sequence (DNA): TGTGCCAGCAGTTGGCCAGGGGGCAATCAGCCCCAGCATTTT. Translation gives CASSWPGGNQPQHF.

This clone was recorded only once. The V call is TRBV19, the J call TRBJ1-2, with TRBD1 matching 7 bases. Trimming at V came to 6 bases and at J to 10 bases, leaving 17 bases not matched to a gene. CDR1 and CDR2 from the germline V gene are LNHDA and SQIVND (reference sequence). This CDR3 has 15 amino acids. The CDR3 reads CASSFSTGTLLAYTF. The CDR3, as DNA: TGTGCCAGTAGCTTTTCGACAGGGACTCTTCTTGCCTACACCTTC.

V is TRBV7-2 and J is TRBJ2-1; 9 bases are a match to TRBD2. This CDR3 spans 16 amino acids. CDR1 is SGHTA, CDR2 FQGNSA, per germline. Trimming removed 6 bases from V and 7 bases from J; junction bases left unmatched: 13. CDR3 region: CASSWVHSGSKNEQFF. The CDR3 DNA reads as TGTGCCAGCAGTTGGGTGCATAGCGGGAGTAAAAATGAGCAGTTCTTC.

This chain connects TRBV28 to TRBJ1-2, with D perhaps TRBD1 (5 bases). Trimming stripped 2 bases from V and 1 base from J, with 8 bases between. Per germline, CDR1 MDHEN and CDR2 SYDVKM. The CDR3 runs 14 residues. The CDR3 DNA is TGTGCCAGCAGTTTAGGGGCCGTTAACTATGGCTACACCTTC. It is translated as CASSLGAVNYGYTF.

The chain links TRBV4-3 to TRBJ2-5, with TRBD2 as a possible D gene (6 bases). The CDR3 contains 16 residues. Per germline, CDR1 LGHNA and CDR2 YSLEER. V was clipped by 1 base and J by 2 bases, with 14 bases between them. CDR3 in amino acids: CASSQGLAGGQETQYF. CDR3 DNA: TGCGCCAGCAGCCAAGGCCTAGCAGGAGGGCAAGAGACCCAGTACTTC.

The chain recombines TRBV24-1 with TRBJ2-3; possible D gene TRBD2, 6 bases. There are 15 residues in the CDR3. The germline gives CDR1 KGHDR, CDR2 SFDVKD. Trimming took off 3 bases at V and 1 base at J, with 10 bases between the two ends. CDR3: CATSDRGEGTDTQYF. The CDR3, as DNA: TGTGCCACCAGTGATCGCGGGGAGGGCACAGATACGCAGTATTTT.

This clone was seen a single time. The genes are TRBV6-5 and TRBJ2-2; 8 bases are a match to TRBD2. The CDR3 is 16 amino acids. Germline CDR1 and CDR2: MNHEY and SVGAGI. V trimming: 2 bases; J trimming: 1 base; junction bases outside the gene matches: 3. The CDR3 sequence is CASSYDTSGNTGELFF. The CDR3, as DNA: TGTGCCAGCAGTTACGATACTAGCGGGAACACCGGGGAGCTGTTTTTT.

V gene TRBV28 combines with J gene TRBJ1-6; 8 bases fit TRBD1. The germline gives CDR1 MDHEN, CDR2 SYDVKM. The junction had 8 bases not matched to a gene; V was cut back by 8 bases and J by 11 bases. The CDR3 contains 13 residues. The CDR3 loop reads CASGFPGQAPLHF. As DNA, the CDR3 is TGTGCCAGCGGCTTTCCGGGACAGGCACCCCTCCACTTT.